These 14 T cell receptor beta chains share one sample of origin, sequenced in a study of blood T cell repertoires in COVID-19. The table came from immunoSEQ multiplex PCR; TCRdb's copy has only in-frame clones and leaves some out. The sample has some 210,000 clones, 70% to 90% seen once; the top ten hold approximately 5.1%. Input material: peripheral blood. These receptors were collected from an older woman with active or convalescent COVID-19.

This clone appeared once. J is TRBJ2-7 and V is TRBV28; no reliable D call. CDR3 length: 10 residues. Per the germline V gene, CDR1 is MDHEN and CDR2 is SYDVKM. The V end was cut by 6 bases, the J end by 4 bases, with 4 bases between. The CDR3 DNA reads as TGTGCCAGCAGCAGGTACGAGCAGTACTTC. Amino acids: CASSRYEQYF.

This clone is a singleton in its sample. The chain uses TRBV6-5 and TRBJ2-7; tentative D call: TRBD2 (6 bases). CDR1 is MNHEY, CDR2 SVGAGI, per germline. Trimming stripped 1 base from V and 2 bases from J, with 12 bases between. The CDR3 loop spans 15 amino acids. The DNA of the CDR3 is TGTGCCAGCAGTTACTTCGACCGGGGGACCTACGAGCAGTACTTC. Translation gives CASSYFDRGTYEQYF.

In its sample, this clone was seen once. The chain carries TRBV30 and TRBJ1-5, with D possibly matching TRBD1 (5 bases). The CDR3 consists of 15 residues. The ends were cut back, 5 bases at V and 1 base at J, with 15 bases in the middle. Germline loops: CDR1 GTSNPN, CDR2 SVGIG (reference sequence). Written as DNA, the CDR3 is TGTGCCTGGGGGAGGGGCGGAGGGAGCAATCAGCCCCAGCATTTT. It yields the protein CAWGRGGGSNQPQHF.

This clone was observed once. The same CDR3 is also encoded by other DNA sequences in this sample. The gene calls are TRBV14 and TRBJ2-1; 13 bases agree with TRBD2. The CDR3 loop spans 15 amino acids. The junction had 5 bases not matched to a gene; V was cut back by 4 bases and J by 8 bases. Germline loops: CDR1 SGHDN, CDR2 FVKESK. CDR3 sequence: CASSPGLAGWDEQFF. CDR3 DNA: TGTGCCAGCAGCCCGGGACTAGCGGGATGGGATGAGCAGTTCTTC.

J is TRBJ2-7 and V is TRBV11-1; maybe TRBD2 (6 bases). Deletions cut 8 bases from V and 2 bases from J, with 22 bases between. The CDR3 length is 16 residues. Looked up from germline, CDR1 is SGHAT and CDR2 is FQDESV (reference sequence). The CDR3 bases are TGTGCCAGCGCCCATACTCACGGGGGTGATCCCTACGAGCAGTACTTC. Protein product: CASAHTHGGDPYEQYF.

The J gene is TRBJ1-3, the V gene TRBV30; weak D call: TRBD1 (6 bases). Looked up from germline, CDR1 is GTSNPN and CDR2 is SVGIG (reference sequence). This CDR3 is 13 amino acids long. The germline V and J ends were trimmed by 4 bases and 1 base, with 8 bases remaining between them. The CDR3 nucleotides are TGTGCCTGGAAAGGGGGATCTGGAAACACCATATATTTT. It is translated as CAWKGGSGNTIYF.

This chain links TRBV7-6 with TRBJ2-5, with D tentatively TRBD2 (5 bases). Germline V gene sequence: CDR1 SGHVS, CDR2 FNYEAQ. The CDR3 is 12 amino acids. V was pared by 9 bases and J by 5 bases, with 13 bases between. DNA for the CDR3: TGTGCCAGTCAAGACCCGGGGGAGACCCAGTACTTC. Its protein product is CASQDPGETQYF.

The chain is built from TRBV7-2 and TRBJ2-7; D remains unclear. CDR3 length equals 13 residues. Per germline, CDR1 SGHTA and CDR2 FQGNSA. The ends were cut back, 9 bases at V and 5 bases at J, with 17 bases in the middle. The CDR3 DNA is TGTGCCAGAGGAAAGGAGAATATTGACGAGCAGTACTTC. Its translation is CARGKENIDEQYF.

The V and J genes are TRBV9 and TRBJ1-3; TRBD1 agrees at 7 bases. The CDR3 runs to 15 residues. Per the germline V gene, CDR1 is SGDLS and CDR2 is YYNGEE. Germline trimming cut 2 bases from V and 2 bases from J; bases unmatched to any gene: 4. The CDR3 coding sequence is TGTGCCAGCAGCGTCACGACAGGGACTGGAAACACCATATATTTT. Translated, it gives CASSVTTGTGNTIYF.

The V and J genes are TRBV7-2 and TRBJ2-1, with D uncertain. V was cut by 1 base and J by 0 bases, with 13 bases left in between. The germline V gene has CDR1 SGHTA and CDR2 FQGNSA. This CDR3 contains 17 residues. Here the CDR3 DNA reads TGTGCCAGCAGCTTAGGTAGAGGAGTTAGCTCCTACAATGAGCAGTTCTTC. It translates to CASSLGRGVSSYNEQFF.

The chain couples TRBV19 to TRBJ2-7; tentatively, D is TRBD1 (6 bases). This CDR3 is 15 amino acids long. Trimming stripped 7 bases from V and 2 bases from J, with 18 bases between. CDR1 LNHDA and CDR2 SQIVND come from the germline V gene (reference sequence). The CDR3 coding sequence is TGTGCCAGTACCCCAGAGACAGGTGGTACCTACGAGCAGTACTTC. Encoded protein: CASTPETGGTYEQYF.

The chain uses TRBV6-1 and TRBJ1-2, with unresolved D. Trimming removed 2 bases from V and 2 bases from J, with 9 bases in between. This CDR3 comprises 14 residues. CDR1 MNHNS and CDR2 SASEGT come from the germline V gene. The DNA for the CDR3 is TGTGCCAGCAGTGAATCCAGGTTAAACTATGGCTACACCTTC. It specifies CASSESRLNYGYTF.

The chain combines TRBV29-1 with TRBJ2-1; 7 bases agree with TRBD2. CDR3 length: 13 amino acids. The V and J ends lost 5 bases and 6 bases, in that order; junction bases with no gene match: 7. Germline V gene lookup returns CDR1 SQVTM and CDR2 ANQGSEA. DNA for the CDR3: TGCAGCGTTTCGGAAGCGGGGTCCAATGAGCAGTTCTTC. Translated, it gives CSVSEAGSNEQFF.

This clone was found a few times. The chain has TRBV5-1 and TRBJ2-4, with D possibly being TRBD2 (5 bases). Trimming removed 4 bases from V and 4 bases from J, with 12 bases in between. The CDR3 is made up of 14 amino acids. Germline CDR1 is SGHRS and CDR2 is YFSETQ. The chain's CDR3 is CASSAGGGKNIQYF. For the CDR3, the DNA is TGCGCCAGCAGCGCGGGCGGTGGAAAAAACATTCAGTACTTC.